Described below is a single TCR beta chain sequence and its context. Its antigen is unidentified. Time point defined: neoterminal ileum biopsy at postoperative endoscopy, about 6 months after surgery. This entry belongs to a study of T cell repertoires in ileal Crohn's disease. Study-level results: Sorted CD8 T cells held more high-frequency clones than CD4.

Profiled with immunoSEQ multiplex PCR; TCRdb holds only in-frame clones, not every one. The sample has 9,500 to 15,000 clones; around 83% are singletons. Germline CDR1 reads SEHNR; CDR2 reads FQNEAQ (reference sequence). The CDR3 runs 13 residues. The junction had 2 bases not matched to a gene; V was cut back by 4 bases and J by 3 bases. This receptor was taken from an adult with Crohn's disease. The sequenced sample was ileal tissue. The chain joins TRBV7-9 to TRBJ2-7, with 8 bases lining up with TRBD1. As DNA, the CDR3 is TGTGCCAGCAGCTCGACAGGGGTCTACGAGCAGTACTTC. As protein: CASSSTGVYEQYF.